This T cell receptor (beta chain) stems from a study of cytomegalovirus exposure and HLA in healthy donors. While unrecorded immune exposures were likely, the donors were nominally healthy when sampled. The PCR had 60 Vbeta and 13 Jbeta primers. Only in-frame clones appear in the TCRdb table, and some are missing; sequencing was by immunoSEQ multiplex PCR. The table lists about 110,000 clones, 15% of them singletons. Germline V CDR1 and CDR2: SGDLS, YYNGEE. CDR3 length: 16 residues. The V segment lost 0 bases and the J segment 7 bases; nucleotides outside the gene matches: 11. The source is a woman under 30 in good health and CMV-seronegative. Material: PBMCs. J is TRBJ1-2 and V is TRBV9, with 8 bases that match TRBD1. The CDR3 region is CASSVEITGGSGGYTF. CDR3 DNA sequence: TGTGCCAGCAGCGTAGAGATTACAGGGGGATCTGGTGGCTACACCTTC.